This entry features one TCR beta chain sequence. This clonotype was counted at least ten times. The clone's antigen remains unknown. There are no base qualities to consult, and no much larger clone falls within one base. TCR beta VDJ combination and CDR3 sequence profiling used genomic DNA as the template. TCR repertoire sequencing was run on an Illumina HiSeq 2000. Processing in the source paper ran as follows. TRBV/TRBJ rearrangement plots, CDR3 size and DJ length profiles, and Simpson's diversity index were used to assess repertoires. The immunodominant clone was defined as the most abundant DNA sequence in deep sequencing data. CDR3 amino acid sequences were checked for sharing across subjects and were also compared against the VDJdb database and published repertoires. Using fastp trimming at Q25 and MiXCR clonotype assembly, TCRdb reanalyzed the public sequencing data and kept in-frame beta chains. Every distinct CDR3 protein forms one entry, paired with its most common genes and DNA. TCRdb, rather than the study authors, made the V and J calls. This sample lists 150,000 or so distinct CDR3 sequences; about 54% were detected once. The ten largest make up roughly 12% of the sample.

The sample belongs to a study of CD8+CD57+ T cells in acquired aplastic anemia (dated by TCRdb to 2017 to 2018). At the level of the whole study: A mean of about 3.2 ug of DNA, ranging from roughly 0.19 to 27.4 ug, was extracted from sorted CD4+ and CD8+ cells. A CD8+CD57+ expansion meant a frequency higher than the mean frequency seen in healthy subjects.

Study-wide findings and limitations: Some 31 CD8+ CDR3 sequences were shared between patients and controls but appeared highly expressed in patients and within their immunodominant clones. No significant difference in CD8+ Simpson's diversity was found between patients and healthy controls (P=0.060).

Flow cytometry had shown CD8+CD57+ cell expansion in the patients selected for sequencing. All patients had severe acquired aplastic anemia diagnosed by International Study of Aplastic Anemia and Agranulocytosis and Camitta criteria. No patient had received any therapy when blood was sampled. In the study, sorted CD4+ and CD8+ blood T cells from patients with severe aplastic anemia and from healthy subjects underwent deep sequencing of TCR repertoires. Patients were enrolled under clinicaltrials.gov protocols 00001620, 01623167, 00001397, 00071045, 00081523 and 00961064 in the USA. Ficoll-Paque density gradient centrifugation was used to isolate peripheral blood mononuclear cells. Before DNA extraction, CD4+ and CD8+ T cells were sorted with FACS or magnetic beads. Reading from cysteine to phenylalanine, the CDR3 counts 14 amino acids. Only the CDR3 part of the read is kept: 42 bases, read in frame from the first base. Trimming removed 5 bases from V and 4 bases from J, leaving 12 bases between the germline ends. CDR1 and CDR2 are read off the germline V gene as SGHAT and FQNNGV.

Source material: sorted CD4+, CD8+, or CD8+CD57+ T cells (not recorded which) from PBMCs. The receptor's source is a human donor with aplastic anemia. The chain employs TRBV11-2 and TRBJ2-1, with the D gene not confidently named. The nucleotides read TGTGCCAGCAGCCCCCCTGCAACTTACAATGAGCAGTTCTTC. The translation is CASSPPATYNEQFF.